Below are 10 T cell receptor beta chains sequenced from a single sample in a study of blood T cell repertoires in COVID-19. Sequencing used immunoSEQ multiplex PCR; TCRdb keeps in-frame clones, though not all of them. The sample has about 150,000 clones; approximately 90% are singletons. Sequencing input: peripheral blood. These receptors were obtained from a man aged 45-60 years with acute or convalescent COVID-19.

This clone was counted between two and nine times. This CDR3 reads CASTISGHLGTNEKLFF. The CDR3 DNA sequence: TGTGCCAGTACCATATCAGGACACCTGGGAACTAATGAAAAACTGTTTTTT. The chain joins TRBV19 to TRBJ1-4; D perhaps matches TRBD1 (5 bases). The CDR3 is made up of 17 amino acids. CDR1 is LNHDA and CDR2 is SQIVND in the germline V gene (reference sequence). Trimming took 7 bases from V and 1 from J, leaving 19 bases between them.

The chain links TRBV18 to TRBJ2-7, with TRBD2 matching over 12 bases. CDR3 size: 16 residues. J was trimmed by 0 bases and V by 3 bases; bases with no gene match: 3. Germline V gene data show CDR1 as KGHSH and CDR2 as LQKENI. The CDR3 spells CASSPTSGRSSYEQYF. The CDR3 nucleotides are TGTGCCAGCTCACCTACTAGCGGGAGGTCCTCCTACGAGCAGTACTTC.

This chain's CDR3 is CASSPPAGVYNEQFF. The CDR3 nucleotides are TGTGCCAGCTCCCCCCCAGCGGGAGTTTACAATGAGCAGTTCTTC. This chain joins TRBV25-1 and TRBJ2-1; 8 bases match TRBD2. Germline-derived CDR1 and CDR2 are MGHDK and SYGVNS. This CDR3 is built from 15 residues. V lost 8 bases, J lost 4 bases, and 10 bases stayed unmatched.

This clone was counted once. V gene TRBV7-9 combines with J gene TRBJ2-1, with 12 bases lining up with TRBD2. Germline-derived CDR1 and CDR2 are SEHNR and FQNEAQ (reference sequence). Unmatched junction bases numbered 7, after V lost 4 bases and J lost 9 bases. This CDR3 has 15 residues. The DNA for the CDR3 is TGTGCCAGCAGCTACCCCGGACTAGCGGGAACTGAGCAGTTCTTC. Translating it yields CASSYPGLAGTEQFF.

The chain joins TRBV18 to TRBJ2-7; 11 nucleotides line up with TRBD1. This CDR3 comprises 12 residues. The germline V gene has CDR1 KGHSH and CDR2 LQKENI. V was clipped by 10 bases and J by 7 bases; unmatched bases: 6. DNA for the CDR3: TGTGCCACCTTGGGACAGGGGGGTGAGCAGTACTTC. Amino acid sequence: CATLGQGGEQYF. Looking up the rest from reference TRBV18 and TRBJ2-7 gives the full variable domain: NAGVMQNPRHLVRRRGQEARLRCSPMKGHSHVYWYRQLPEEGLKFMVYLQKENIIDESGMPKERFSAEFPKEGPSILRIQQVVRGDSAAYFCATLGQGGEQYFGPGTRLTVT.

J is TRBJ2-7 and V is TRBV13; 9 bases line up with TRBD1. Germline V gene sequence: CDR1 PRHDT, CDR2 FYEKMQ (reference sequence). This CDR3 is built from 13 residues. J was trimmed by 6 bases and V by 5 bases; bases with no gene match: 5. DNA of the CDR3: TGTGCCAGCAGCCTGGACAGGGGTGGCGAGCAGTACGTC. Translated: CASSLDRGGEQYV.

The chain is built from TRBV19 and TRBJ1-5; 8 nucleotides match TRBD1. Germline CDR1 reads LNHDA; CDR2 reads SQIVND (reference sequence). There are 16 residues in the CDR3. V shed 7 bases, J shed 6 bases, and the junction held 14 bases outside the gene matches. CDR3 nucleotides: TGTGCCAGTACCGCGAGGACCCAGGGGGCGGGTCAGCCCCAGCATTTT. Residues: CASTARTQGAGQPQHF. Based on the CDR3 plus reference TRBV19 and TRBJ1-5, the full variable domain is DGGITQSPKYLFRKEGQNVTLSCEQNLNHDAMYWYRQDPGQGLRLIYYSQIVNDFQKGDIAEGYSVSREKKESFPLTVTSAQKNPTAFYLCASTARTQGAGQPQHFGDGTRLSIL.

This chain uses TRBV13 with TRBJ2-1; D is undetermined. V was trimmed by 1 base and J by 6 bases, leaving 10 bases between them. CDR1 and CDR2 (germline): PRHDT, FYEKMQ (reference sequence). CDR3 length equals 14 residues. The CDR3 DNA follows: TGTGCCAGCAGCTTAGACCGGGTCGGCAATGAGCAGTTCTTC. Residues: CASSLDRVGNEQFF.

The gene calls are TRBV27 and TRBJ2-4, with D possibly TRBD2 on 7 matching bases. Germline loops: CDR1 MNHEY, CDR2 SMNVEV (reference sequence). The CDR3 is 17 residues long. Trimming took 5 bases from V and 1 from J, leaving 18 bases between them. The CDR3 nucleotides read TGTGCCAGCAGTCCCCGAGGGGGGGTTGGGGCCAAAAACATTCAGTACTTC. This translates into CASSPRGGVGAKNIQYF.

This clone was picked up a small number of times. The V call is TRBV19, the J call TRBJ2-2, with a tentative D call TRBD2 (5 bases). Germline V CDR1 and CDR2: LNHDA, SQIVND (reference sequence). The CDR3 extends over 15 amino acids. V lost 9 bases and J 2 bases, leaving 16 bases between the germline ends. This CDR3 is CASSPLRVNTGELFF. CDR3 sequence (DNA): TGTGCCAGCTCCCCCCTGCGGGTAAACACCGGGGAGCTGTTTTTT.